Shown below are 17 T cell receptor beta chains from a single sample sequenced in a study of brain T cells in children with intractable seizures. The protocol was immunoSEQ multiplex PCR, while the TCRdb copy is restricted to in-frame clones and leaves out a portion. Found here are some 41,000 clones, over 75% of them singletons; the top ten hold roughly 6.5%. This specimen was peripheral blood, taken at surgery. The receptors were gathered from a girl aged 2-10 years with tuberous sclerosis and intractable seizures.

This clone has only one observation. This sequence joins TRBV30 and TRBJ2-7; TRBD1 is a possible D gene (5 bases). With 1 base removed from V and 1 base from J, the gap between germline ends came to 14 bases. The V gene's germline CDR1 is GTSNPN and CDR2 SVGIG (reference sequence). The CDR3 covers 15 residues. CDR3 amino acids: CAWSAQGGVSYEQYV. The CDR3 nucleotides read TGTGCCTGGAGTGCGCAGGGTGGAGTGTCCTACGAGCAGTACGTC.

The chain carries TRBV7-6 and TRBJ2-1, with 10 bases that match TRBD2. The V and J ends lost 1 base and 7 bases, in that order; junction bases with no gene match: 7. The CDR3 contains 16 residues. In germline, CDR1 is SGHVS, CDR2 FNYEAQ. This CDR3 reads CASSLVVAGGENEQFF. The CDR3 nucleotides are TGTGCCAGCAGCTTAGTCGTAGCGGGGGGTGAAAATGAGCAGTTCTTC.

The rearrangement joins TRBV5-4 to TRBJ2-5; no clear D gene. This CDR3 has 12 residues. Trimming stripped 0 bases from V and 1 base from J, with 1 base between. The V gene's germline CDR1 is SGHNT and CDR2 YYREEE (reference sequence). This chain's CDR3 is CASSLGQETQYF. Written as DNA, the CDR3 is TGTGCCAGCAGCTTGGGCCAAGAGACCCAGTACTTC.

This chain links TRBV5-4 with TRBJ2-7, with D unresolved. V was shortened by 0 bases and J by 12 bases, with 13 bases between the two germline ends. The germline gives CDR1 SGHNT, CDR2 YYREEE (reference sequence). The CDR3 runs 12 residues. CDR3 residues: CASSLDGVLWYF. CDR3 nucleotides: TGTGCCAGCAGCTTGGATGGGGTATTGTGGTACTTC.

The rearrangement joins TRBV2 to TRBJ1-6; 8 nucleotides align to TRBD1. This CDR3 region has 13 residues. CDR1 SNHLY and CDR2 FYNNEI come from the germline V gene. J lost 7 bases, V lost 11 bases, and 7 bases had no gene match. CDR3 sequence reads: CAGERTGNSPLHF. CDR3 sequence (DNA): TGTGCCGGGGAGCGGACAGGGAATTCACCCCTCCACTTT. Drawing the rest from reference TRBV2 and TRBJ1-6, the complete variable domain is EPEVTQTPSHQVTQMGQEVILRCVPISNHLYFYWYRQILGQKVEFLVSFYNNEISEKSEIFDDQFSVERPDGSNFTLKIRSTKLEDSAMYFCAGERTGNSPLHFGNGTRLTVT.

The CDR3 reads CASSQSHGGSNQPQHF. The DNA of the CDR3 is TGTGCCAGCAGCCAATCCCATGGGGGTAGCAATCAGCCCCAGCATTTT. J is TRBJ1-5 and V is TRBV3-1 (or the pseudogene TRBV3-2), with D perhaps TRBD1 (5 bases). CDR3 length equals 16 residues. Germline values: CDR1 LGHDT, CDR2 YNNKEL (reference sequence). V was cut by 2 bases and J by 0 bases, with 11 bases left in between.

The chain carries TRBV9 and TRBJ2-7, with 9 bases matching TRBD2. This CDR3 spans 16 amino acids. In germline, CDR1 is SGDLS, CDR2 YYNGEE. Trimming cost V 1 base and J 0 bases; bases outside gene matches: 5. CDR3 bases: TGTGCCAGCAGCGTAAAGGGACTAGCCCTCTCCTACGAGCAGTACTTC. It codes for CASSVKGLALSYEQYF.

The chain couples TRBV2 to TRBJ2-2, with TRBD2 matching over 7 bases. Germline-derived CDR1 and CDR2 are SNHLY and FYNNEI. This CDR3 spans 16 amino acids. After removal of 7 bases from V and 2 bases from J, the junction contained 10 bases not matched to a gene. The CDR3 DNA is TGTGCCAGCATCCAAGGGAGGGTCTCAAACACCGGGGAGCTGTTTTTT. Its protein product is CASIQGRVSNTGELFF.

The genes are TRBV6-5 and TRBJ1-2, with TRBD1 identical over 7 bases. J gave up 0 bases and V 6 bases, and 4 bases lay outside the gene matches. Germline-derived CDR1 and CDR2 are MNHEY and SVGAGI. The CDR3 length is 14 residues. This chain's CDR3 is CASRQGNANYGYTF. The CDR3 nucleotides read TGTGCCAGCAGACAGGGGAATGCTAACTATGGCTACACCTTC.

The V call is TRBV11-1, the J call TRBJ2-7; maybe TRBD2 (6 bases). Per the germline V gene, CDR1 is SGHAT and CDR2 is FQDESV (reference sequence). The germline V and J ends were trimmed by 2 bases and 5 bases, with 10 bases remaining between them. The CDR3 contains 13 residues. The CDR3 DNA is TGTGCCAGCAGCTTATGGCGGGGCAACGAGCAGTACTTC. Its translation: CASSLWRGNEQYF.

This chain connects TRBV30 to TRBJ1-6, with a weak D call TRBD1 (6 bases). The CDR3 consists of 14 residues. Per the germline V gene, CDR1 is GTSNPN and CDR2 is SVGIG (reference sequence). Deletions cut 1 base from V and 7 bases from J, with 11 bases between. The CDR3 bases are TGTGCCTGGAGTGCGGACAGCCCAAATTCACCCCTCCACTTT. Translation gives CAWSADSPNSPLHF.

The chain is built from TRBV3-1 (or the pseudogene TRBV3-2) and TRBJ1-1; D might be TRBD1 (5 bases). Germline CDR1 is LGHDT and CDR2 is YNNKEL (reference sequence). Deletions cut 6 bases from V and 3 bases from J, with 11 bases between. CDR3 size: 13 residues. The CDR3 bases are TGTGCCAGCAGTCAACAGGTGTACACTGAAGCTTTCTTT. Protein: CASSQQVYTEAFF.

The chain links TRBV9 to TRBJ1-5; D unresolved. CDR1 is SGDLS and CDR2 is YYNGEE in the germline V gene. The CDR3 covers 14 residues. V was pared by 6 bases and J by 2 bases, with 12 bases between. In DNA form, the CDR3 reads TGTGCCAGCACCCCTGGAATTGGCAATCAGCCCCAGCATTTT. Protein: CASTPGIGNQPQHF.

This chain connects TRBV3-1 (or the pseudogene TRBV3-2) to TRBJ1-4; TRBD1 matches 9 bases. The germline gives CDR1 LGHDT, CDR2 YNNKEL (reference sequence). With V trimmed by 3 bases and J by 1 base, 3 bases remained unmatched. CDR3 length: 16 residues. CDR3 bases: TGTGCCAGCAGCCAGGGACAGGGTGGAACTAATGAAAAACTGTTTTTT. Its protein is CASSQGQGGTNEKLFF.

The V gene is TRBV5-1, the J gene TRBJ1-2; 7 positions agree with TRBD1. CDR1 and CDR2 (germline): SGHRS, YFSETQ. This CDR3 has 13 residues. J lost 8 bases, V lost 4 bases, and 8 bases had no gene match. CDR3 DNA: TGCGCCAGCAGCCTCTCGACAGGGAAAGGCTACACCTTC. It codes for CASSLSTGKGYTF.

This chain links TRBV4-1 with TRBJ2-5; 11 positions agree with TRBD2. The V and J ends lost 0 bases and 5 bases, in that order; junction bases with no gene match: 11. This CDR3 contains 18 residues. Germline assignment: CDR1 MGHRA and CDR2 YSYEKL. This chain's CDR3 is CASSQDSTSGGERETQYF. The DNA of the CDR3 is TGCGCCAGCAGCCAAGATAGCACTAGCGGGGGCGAGAGGGAGACCCAGTACTTC.

CDR3 DNA sequence: TGTGCCAGCACCCCCGGGACAGATAGCACAGATACGCAGTATTTT. Protein product: CASTPGTDSTDTQYF. The V and J genes are TRBV27 and TRBJ2-3; 7 positions match TRBD1. The germline V gene has CDR1 MNHEY and CDR2 SMNVEV (reference sequence). J gave up 0 bases and V 7 bases, and 7 bases lay outside the gene matches. This CDR3 contains 15 residues.